What follows are 31 T cell receptor beta chains derived from one specimen sequenced in a study of T cell responses to AZD1222 COVID-19 vaccine. The assay was immunoSEQ multiplex PCR, and TCRdb's table has in-frame clones only and misses some. Altogether some 110,000 clones are present, 93% being singletons, with the ten largest covering around 5%. This material consisted of peripheral blood, taken on day 0 of AZD1222 vaccination. These receptors came from an adult in good health.

In its sample, this clone was seen once. The genes are TRBV5-4 and TRBJ2-1; a weak D match, TRBD2 (5 bases). The germline CDR1 and CDR2 sequences are SGHNT and YYREEE (reference sequence). The V end was cut by 1 base, the J end by 7 bases, with 6 bases between. The length of the CDR3 is 12 residues. The DNA for the CDR3 is TGTGCCAGCAGCTTGTTAGCGAATGAGCAGTTCTTC. Protein product: CASSLLANEQFF.

The chain couples TRBV14 to TRBJ2-7; 7 nucleotides line up with TRBD1. This CDR3 spans 14 amino acids. Germline V lookup: CDR1 SGHDN, CDR2 FVKESK. J lost 4 bases, V lost 1 base, and 4 bases had no gene match. The CDR3 nucleotides read TGTGCCAGCAGCCAAGGGTACAGGGGTTACGAGCAGTACTTC. Its protein product is CASSQGYRGYEQYF.

The chain combines TRBV2 with TRBJ1-5; D call uncertain. The CDR3 is 13 residues long. V lost 3 bases to trimming and J lost 7 bases, with 10 bases between them. The V gene's germline CDR1 is SNHLY and CDR2 FYNNEI. The CDR3 DNA reads TGTGCCAGCAGTGAGGGCGTCGAGCAGCCCCAGCATTTT. It codes for CASSEGVEQPQHF.

V and J are TRBV5-1 and TRBJ2-3, with D unresolved. V lost 0 bases to trimming and J lost 2 bases, with 10 bases between them. Looked up from germline, CDR1 is SGHRS and CDR2 is YFSETQ. The CDR3 loop spans 15 amino acids. CDR3 sequence: CASSLAVGHTDTQYF. CDR3 DNA: TGCGCCAGCAGCTTGGCCGTCGGGCACACAGATACGCAGTATTTT. The variable domain in full, with the rest retrieved from reference TRBV5-1 and TRBJ2-3, is KAGVTQTPRYLIKTRGQQVTLSCSPISGHRSVSWYQQTPGQGLQFLFEYFSETQRNKGNFPGRFSGRQFSNSRSEMNVSTLELGDSALYLCASSLAVGHTDTQYFGPGTRLTVL.

The chain links TRBV6-5 to TRBJ2-1; 9 nucleotides match TRBD2. CDR3 size: 16 residues. Germline-derived CDR1 and CDR2 are MNHEY and SVGAGI. Trimming removed 0 bases from V and 15 bases from J; junction bases left unmatched: 15. CDR3 in amino acids: CASSYSGVGSGRGWFF. The CDR3 DNA reads TGTGCCAGCAGTTACTCAGGAGTCGGTAGCGGGAGAGGTTGGTTCTTC.

The chain joins TRBV5-1 to TRBJ2-5; TRBD1 matches at 8 bases. Germline CDR1 is SGHRS and CDR2 is YFSETQ. V trimming: 4 bases; J trimming: 5 bases; junction bases outside the gene matches: 7. This CDR3 comprises 14 residues. This CDR3 reads CASSETGAEETQYF. DNA for the CDR3: TGCGCCAGCAGCGAGACAGGGGCTGAGGAGACCCAGTACTTC. The full variable domain, completed using reference TRBV5-1 and TRBJ2-5, is KAGVTQTPRYLIKTRGQQVTLSCSPISGHRSVSWYQQTPGQGLQFLFEYFSETQRNKGNFPGRFSGRQFSNSRSEMNVSTLELGDSALYLCASSETGAEETQYFGPGTRLLVL.

The chain couples TRBV5-4 to TRBJ2-7, with 9 bases aligning to TRBD2. With V trimmed by 2 bases and J by 5 bases, 8 bases remained unmatched. Germline-derived CDR1 and CDR2 are SGHNT and YYREEE (reference sequence). The CDR3 is 15 amino acids. CDR3 DNA: TGTGCCAGCAGCTTCGGCGGGAGGGCCTCGGACGAGCAGTACTTC. As protein: CASSFGGRASDEQYF.

V and J are TRBV11-3 and TRBJ1-1; 7 positions agree with TRBD1. The CDR3 covers 14 residues. Per the germline V gene, CDR1 is SGHNT and CDR2 is YENEEA. The ends lost 5 bases at V and 3 bases at J; junction bases unmatched: 6. CDR3 nucleotide sequence: TGTGCCAGCAGCCTCCGAACAGGGGACACTGAAGCTTTCTTT. Translating it yields CASSLRTGDTEAFF.

V and J are TRBV20-1 and TRBJ2-1, with 7 bases fitting TRBD1. The germline CDR1 and CDR2 sequences are DFQATT and SNEGSKA (reference sequence). CDR3 size: 15 residues. The ends lost 5 bases at V and 4 bases at J; junction bases unmatched: 11. In nucleotides, the CDR3 is TGCAGTGCTCGTGACAGGGAAAAGTTTTACAATGAGCAGTTCTTC. Translated: CSARDREKFYNEQFF.

This clone has a count of ten or more. The chain combines TRBV19 with TRBJ1-5; D remains unclear. Germline-derived CDR1 and CDR2 are LNHDA and SQIVND (reference sequence). The length of the CDR3 is 16 residues. V was cut by 9 bases and J by 4 bases, with 22 bases left in between. In DNA, the CDR3 is TGTGCCAGCCATCTCCCGACGTCATGGGAAAATCAGCCCCAGCATTTT. This translates into CASHLPTSWENQPQHF.

V and J are TRBV6-4 and TRBJ2-1, with 7 bases that match TRBD2. The CDR3 extends over 12 amino acids. Germline CDR1 is MRHNA and CDR2 is SNTAGT. Trimming at V came to 0 bases and at J to 10 bases, leaving 0 bases not matched to a gene. The CDR3 nucleotides are TGTGCCAGCAGTGACTCGCGGGGGGAGCAGTTCTTC. It specifies CASSDSRGEQFF.

V usage is TRBV19 and J usage is TRBJ1-3, with TRBD1 identical over 7 bases. The junction had 9 bases not matched to a gene; V was cut back by 8 bases and J by 2 bases. The CDR3 is 15 amino acids. Germline values: CDR1 LNHDA, CDR2 SQIVND (reference sequence). In nucleotides, the CDR3 is TGTGCCAGTCAATGGCAGGGGGGGACTGGAAACACCATATATTTT. It translates to CASQWQGGTGNTIYF.

The chain is built from TRBV30 and TRBJ1-4; 10 nucleotides agree with TRBD1. The CDR3 has 14 amino acids. The ends lost 1 base at V and 7 bases at J; junction bases unmatched: 3. Germline V CDR1 and CDR2: GTSNPN, SVGIG (reference sequence). The CDR3 DNA sequence: TGTGCCTGGAGTGGGACAGGGGGTTTTGAAAAACTGTTTTTT. Encoded protein: CAWSGTGGFEKLFF.

The V and J genes are TRBV5-6 and TRBJ1-1; D gene ambiguous. Germline V gene data show CDR1 as SGHDT and CDR2 as YYEEEE. The CDR3 runs 13 residues. Trimming shortened V by 4 bases and J by 0 bases, and 7 bases separated the two germline ends. CDR3 in DNA: TGTGCCAGCAGCCTAGGCCTGAACACTGAAGCTTTCTTT. Its protein is CASSLGLNTEAFF.

This chain connects TRBV19 to TRBJ1-2; possibly TRBD1 for D (5 bases). V was cut by 3 bases and J by 7 bases, with 18 bases left in between. Germline CDR1 LNHDA, CDR2 SQIVND (reference sequence). This CDR3 is built from 15 residues. CDR3 loop: CASSIAGYGTLGYTF. DNA of the CDR3: TGTGCCAGTAGTATTGCAGGTTACGGGACCCTTGGCTACACCTTC.

The chain is built from TRBV5-1 and TRBJ2-1; D gene ambiguous. The V end lost 9 bases, the J end lost 8 bases, and 18 bases lay between the germline ends. Germline CDR1 reads SGHRS; CDR2 reads YFSETQ. The CDR3 sequence is 13 residues long. The CDR3 loop is CATRRASGDEQFF. The CDR3 DNA is TGCGCCACCCGAAGGGCGTCTGGGGATGAGCAGTTCTTC.

The chain couples TRBV15 to TRBJ2-5; D remains ambiguous. Germline V gene data show CDR1 as LNHNV and CDR2 as YYDKDF (reference sequence). The V gene lost 1 base and the J gene lost 4 bases, with 13 bases spanning the gap. The CDR3 contains 15 residues. The CDR3 sequence is CATSRVTNSRETQYF. CDR3 nucleotides: TGTGCCACCAGCAGAGTGACAAATTCGAGAGAGACCCAGTACTTC.

This chain connects TRBV28 to TRBJ1-1; TRBD1 aligns across 8 bases. J lost 2 bases, V lost 7 bases, and 9 bases had no gene match. Germline assignment: CDR1 MDHEN and CDR2 SYDVKM. The CDR3 runs 15 residues. The CDR3 DNA reads TGTGCCAGCACTAATTGGGGACAGGCCAACACTGAAGCTTTCTTT. It codes for CASTNWGQANTEAFF. Drawing the rest from reference TRBV28 and TRBJ1-1, the complete variable domain is DVKVTQSSRYLVKRTGEKVFLECVQDMDHENMFWYRQDPGLGLRLIYFSYDVKMKEKGDIPEGYSVSREKKERFSLILESASTNQTSMYLCASTNWGQANTEAFFGQGTRLTVV.

DNA of the CDR3: TGTGCCAGCAGCACGACAGGTGTAGACGAGCAGTACTTC. Translation: CASSTTGVDEQYF. The chain combines TRBV5-5 with TRBJ2-7; tentatively, D is TRBD1 (6 bases). Looked up from germline, CDR1 is SGHKS and CDR2 is YYEKEE (reference sequence). This CDR3 is 13 amino acids long. V was pared by 4 bases and J by 5 bases, with 13 bases between.

This sequence joins TRBV30 and TRBJ1-5; no definite D call. Germline loops: CDR1 GTSNPN, CDR2 SVGIG (reference sequence). This CDR3 has 13 residues. V was pared by 0 bases and J by 2 bases, with 5 bases between. The CDR3 DNA sequence: TGTGCCTGGAGTGTCTCAGGCAATCAGCCCCAGCATTTT. Translated: CAWSVSGNQPQHF. Filled out from reference TRBV30 and TRBJ1-5, the complete variable domain reads SQTIHQWPATLVQPVGSPLSLECTVEGTSNPNLYWYRQAAGRGLQLLFYSVGIGQISSEVPQNLSASRPQDRQFILSSKKLLLSDSGFYLCAWSVSGNQPQHFGDGTRLSIL.

The rearrangement uses TRBV5-6 and TRBJ2-7; TRBD1 agrees at 7 bases. Germline CDR1 SGHDT, CDR2 YYEEEE. J lost 2 bases, V lost 0 bases, and 5 bases had no gene match. CDR3 length: 15 residues. The CDR3 sequence: CASSLAGTAAYEQYF. The CDR3 region has the DNA TGTGCCAGCAGCTTGGCGGGGACAGCAGCCTACGAGCAGTACTTC. The full variable domain, its missing parts supplied by reference TRBV5-6 and TRBJ2-7, is DAGVTQSPTHLIKTRGQQVTLRCSPKSGHDTVSWYQQALGQGPQFIFQYYEEEERQRGNFPDRFSGHQFPNYSSELNVNALLLGDSALYLCASSLAGTAAYEQYFGPGTRLTVT.

This clone has only one observation. The chain joins TRBV9 to TRBJ2-7; unclear D gene. Trimming cost V 0 bases and J 2 bases, with 12 bases left between them. The germline V gene has CDR1 SGDLS and CDR2 YYNGEE. There are 15 residues in the CDR3. As DNA, the CDR3 is TGTGCCAGCAGCGTAGGGGAAGTAAGGCCCTACGAGCAGTACTTC. Translating it yields CASSVGEVRPYEQYF.

The chain employs TRBV5-1 and TRBJ2-2, with TRBD1 matching 7 bases. This CDR3 contains 15 residues. The germline V gene encodes CDR1 SGHRS and CDR2 YFSETQ. J was trimmed by 2 bases and V by 5 bases; bases with no gene match: 6. Here the CDR3 reads CASRIGTANTGELFF. The CDR3 bases are TGCGCCAGCAGAATAGGGACAGCAAACACCGGGGAGCTGTTTTTT.

This clone was seen once. Other DNA sequences in this specimen translate into the identical CDR3. V is TRBV18 and J is TRBJ1-1; D call uncertain. Trimming removed 6 bases from V and 8 bases from J, with 13 bases in between. This CDR3 is built from 12 residues. From germline, CDR1 is KGHSH and CDR2 LQKENI. CDR3 amino acids: CASSADREEAFF. In nucleotides, the CDR3 is TGTGCCAGCTCCGCCGATAGGGAAGAAGCTTTCTTT.

The chain has TRBV27 and TRBJ2-2; D not certain. With 7 bases removed from V and 2 bases from J, the gap between germline ends came to 5 bases. This CDR3 contains 12 residues. Germline CDR1 reads MNHEY; CDR2 reads SMNVEV (reference sequence). The DNA for the CDR3 is TGTGCCAGCACCTCAAACACCGGGGAGCTGTTTTTT. Its protein is CASTSNTGELFF.

The chain recombines TRBV11-3 with TRBJ2-1, with D perhaps TRBD1 (5 bases). CDR1 is SGHNT, CDR2 YENEEA, per germline. The CDR3 loop spans 14 amino acids. V was cut by 3 bases and J by 0 bases, with 6 bases left in between. The chain's CDR3 is CASSFRASYNEQFF. CDR3 coding DNA: TGTGCCAGCAGCTTCAGGGCCTCCTACAATGAGCAGTTCTTC.

The chain employs TRBV7-2 and TRBJ2-7; the match to TRBD2 covers 10 bases. This CDR3 comprises 19 residues. J lost 7 bases, V lost 5 bases, and 23 bases had no gene match. Germline CDR1 and CDR2: SGHTA and FQGNSA. The CDR3 protein is CASSPRLAGELNKKGEQYF. CDR3 nucleotides: TGTGCCAGCAGCCCCCGGCTAGCGGGAGAACTCAATAAAAAGGGGGAGCAGTACTTC.

CDR3 region: CASRTGQPNTEAFF. CDR3 bases: TGTGCCAGCAGAACGGGACAGCCGAACACTGAAGCTTTCTTT. This rearrangement joins TRBV7-2 to TRBJ1-1, with 7 bases fitting TRBD1. CDR3 length: 14 residues. The junction had 5 bases not matched to a gene; V was cut back by 6 bases and J by 1 base. Germline V gene data show CDR1 as SGHTA and CDR2 as FQGNSA.

The genes are TRBV5-1 and TRBJ2-1; 12 bases line up with TRBD1. Germline trimming cut 4 bases from V and 6 bases from J; bases unmatched to any gene: 5. CDR3 length equals 15 residues. From germline, CDR1 is SGHRS and CDR2 YFSETQ. The chain's CDR3 is CASSPGTGGFNEQFF. The CDR3 region has the DNA TGCGCCAGCAGCCCTGGGACAGGGGGCTTCAATGAGCAGTTCTTC.

V and J are TRBV28 and TRBJ1-5; D call uncertain. V lost 6 bases and J lost 2, with 14 bases in between. Germline V gene sequence: CDR1 MDHEN, CDR2 SYDVKM. The CDR3 contains 15 residues. Written as DNA, the CDR3 is TGTGCCAGCAGCAAACAACGGAATGGCAATCAGCCCCAGCATTTT. Protein sequence: CASSKQRNGNQPQHF.

The table lists this clone with a count of one. V and J are TRBV6-5 and TRBJ2-7, with TRBD1 matching 7 bases. V dropped 2 bases and J dropped 3; count of bases not matched to a gene: 7. There are 15 residues in the CDR3. Germline CDR1 MNHEY, CDR2 SVGAGI. Written as DNA, the CDR3 is TGTGCCAGCAGTTACAAAGCCGACAGGGTCTACGAGCAGTACTTC. Translation gives CASSYKADRVYEQYF.